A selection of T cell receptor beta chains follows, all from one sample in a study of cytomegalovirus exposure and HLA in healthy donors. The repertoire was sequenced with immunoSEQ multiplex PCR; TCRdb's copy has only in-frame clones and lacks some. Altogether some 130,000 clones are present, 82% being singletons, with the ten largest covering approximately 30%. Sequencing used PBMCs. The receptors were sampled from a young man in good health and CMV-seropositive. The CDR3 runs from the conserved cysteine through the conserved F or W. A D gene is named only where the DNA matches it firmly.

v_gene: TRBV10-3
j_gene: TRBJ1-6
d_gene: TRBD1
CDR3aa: CAINTGQQNSPLHF

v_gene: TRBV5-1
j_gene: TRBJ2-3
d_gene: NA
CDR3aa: CASSPARRDTQYF

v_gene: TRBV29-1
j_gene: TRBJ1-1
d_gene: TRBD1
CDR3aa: CSVDPFTGAKGNTEAFF

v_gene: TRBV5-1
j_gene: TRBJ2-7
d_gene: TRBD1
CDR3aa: CASSPRPGQGSEQYF

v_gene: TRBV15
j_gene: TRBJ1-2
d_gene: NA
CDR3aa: CATSNQMFAGYTF

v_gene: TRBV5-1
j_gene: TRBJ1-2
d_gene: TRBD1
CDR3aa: CASSPDRGSSGYTF

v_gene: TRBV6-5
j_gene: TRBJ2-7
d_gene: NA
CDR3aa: CASSYLGGGESYEQYF

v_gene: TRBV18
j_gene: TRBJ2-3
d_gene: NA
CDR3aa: CASSPSDTQYF

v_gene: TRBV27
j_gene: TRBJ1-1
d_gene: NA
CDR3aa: CASRSRGGAEAFF

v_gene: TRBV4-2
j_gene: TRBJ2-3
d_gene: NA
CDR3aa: CASSREQEGDTQYF

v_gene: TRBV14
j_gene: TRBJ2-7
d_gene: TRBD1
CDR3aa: CASSRNRDRRLYEQYF

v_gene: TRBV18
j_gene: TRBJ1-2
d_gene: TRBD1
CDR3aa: CASSPPTGGSYGYTF

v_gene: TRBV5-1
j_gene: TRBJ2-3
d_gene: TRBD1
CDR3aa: CATATGGTDTQYF

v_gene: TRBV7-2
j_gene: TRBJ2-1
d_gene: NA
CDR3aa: CASSSSEQIAEQFF

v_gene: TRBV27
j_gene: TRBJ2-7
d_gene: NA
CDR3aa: CASRERGRGVWEQYF

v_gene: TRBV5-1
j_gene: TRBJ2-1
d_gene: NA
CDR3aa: CASTLAEAYNEQFF

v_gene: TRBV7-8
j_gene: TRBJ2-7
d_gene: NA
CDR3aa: CASSRQVTYEQYF

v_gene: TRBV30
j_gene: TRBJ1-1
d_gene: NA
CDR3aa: CAWSSQAYTEAFF

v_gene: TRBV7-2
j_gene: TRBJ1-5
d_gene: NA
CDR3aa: CASSLTSSNQPQHF

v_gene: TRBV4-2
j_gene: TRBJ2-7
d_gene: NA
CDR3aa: CASSPAASGEQYF

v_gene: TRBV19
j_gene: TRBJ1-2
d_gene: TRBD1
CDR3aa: CASRDPGQGPTNYGYTF

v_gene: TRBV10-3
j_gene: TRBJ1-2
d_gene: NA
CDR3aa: CAISGQGESYGYTF

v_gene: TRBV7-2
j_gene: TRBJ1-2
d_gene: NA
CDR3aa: CASSLVRFNYGYTF

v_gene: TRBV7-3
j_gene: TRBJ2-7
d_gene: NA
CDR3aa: CASSLASGPYEQYF

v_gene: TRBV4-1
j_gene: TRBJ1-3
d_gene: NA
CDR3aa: CASSQPYRDDNTIYF

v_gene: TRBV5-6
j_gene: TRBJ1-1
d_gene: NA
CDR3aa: CASRLSGGGTEAFF

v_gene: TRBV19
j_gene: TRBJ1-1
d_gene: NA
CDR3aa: CASSRTPGTEAFF

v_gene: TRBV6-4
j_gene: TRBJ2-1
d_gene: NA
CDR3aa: CASSARQGSEQFF

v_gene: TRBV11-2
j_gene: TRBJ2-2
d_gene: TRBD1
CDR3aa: CASSYGQGGGELFF

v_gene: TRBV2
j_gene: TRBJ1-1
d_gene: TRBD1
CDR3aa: CASSEWTGAFF

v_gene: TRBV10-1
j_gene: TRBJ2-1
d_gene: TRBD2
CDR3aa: CASSSSGNYNEQFF

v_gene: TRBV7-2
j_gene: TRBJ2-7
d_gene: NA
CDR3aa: CASSPRLGLRSNEQYF

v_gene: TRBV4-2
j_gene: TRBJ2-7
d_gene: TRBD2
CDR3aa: CASSQVTSGGTSYEQYF